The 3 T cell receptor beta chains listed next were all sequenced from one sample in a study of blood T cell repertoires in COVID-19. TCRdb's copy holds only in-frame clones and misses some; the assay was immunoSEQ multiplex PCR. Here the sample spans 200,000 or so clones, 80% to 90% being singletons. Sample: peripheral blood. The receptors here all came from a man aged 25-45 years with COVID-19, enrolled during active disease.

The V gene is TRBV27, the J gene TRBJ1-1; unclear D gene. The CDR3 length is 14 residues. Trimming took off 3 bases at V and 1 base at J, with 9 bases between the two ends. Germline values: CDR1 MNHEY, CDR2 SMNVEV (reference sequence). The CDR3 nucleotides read TGTGCCAGCAGTTTGAGGGCCTGGAACACTGAAGCTTTCTTT. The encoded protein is CASSLRAWNTEAFF.

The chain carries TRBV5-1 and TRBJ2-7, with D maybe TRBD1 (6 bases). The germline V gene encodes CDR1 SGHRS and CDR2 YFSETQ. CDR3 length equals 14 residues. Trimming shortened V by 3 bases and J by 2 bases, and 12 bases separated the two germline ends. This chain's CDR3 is CASSSSGTPYEQYF. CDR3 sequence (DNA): TGCGCCAGCAGCTCTTCGGGGACACCCTACGAGCAGTACTTC.

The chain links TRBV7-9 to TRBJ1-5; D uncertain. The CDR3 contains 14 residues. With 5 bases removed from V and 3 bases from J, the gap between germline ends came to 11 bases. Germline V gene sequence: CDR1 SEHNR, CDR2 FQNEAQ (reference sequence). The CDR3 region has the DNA TGTGCCAGCAGCCTGGTGGCCGACAATCAGCCCCAGCATTTT. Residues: CASSLVADNQPQHF.